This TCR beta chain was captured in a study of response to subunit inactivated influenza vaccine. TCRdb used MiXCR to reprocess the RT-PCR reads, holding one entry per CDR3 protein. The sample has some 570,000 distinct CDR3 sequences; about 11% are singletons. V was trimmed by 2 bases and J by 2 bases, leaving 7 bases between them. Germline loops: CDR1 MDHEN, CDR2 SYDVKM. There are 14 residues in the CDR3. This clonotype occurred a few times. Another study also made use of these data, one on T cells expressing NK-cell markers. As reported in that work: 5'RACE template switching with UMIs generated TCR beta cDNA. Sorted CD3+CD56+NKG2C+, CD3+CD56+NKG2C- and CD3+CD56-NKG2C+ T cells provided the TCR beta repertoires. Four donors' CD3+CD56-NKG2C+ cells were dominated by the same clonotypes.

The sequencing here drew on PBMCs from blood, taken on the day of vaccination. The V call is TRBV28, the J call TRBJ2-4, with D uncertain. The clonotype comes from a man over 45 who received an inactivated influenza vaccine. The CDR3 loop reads CASSLAGSKNIQYF. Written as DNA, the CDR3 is TGTGCCAGCAGTTTAGCAGGTTCCAAAAACATTCAGTACTTC. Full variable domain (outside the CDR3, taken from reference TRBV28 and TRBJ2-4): DVKVTQSSRYLVKRTGEKVFLECVQDMDHENMFWYRQDPGLGLRLIYFSYDVKMKEKGDIPEGYSVSREKKERFSLILESASTNQTSMYLCASSLAGSKNIQYFGAGTRLSVL.